Reported below is one TCR beta chain. The data originate from a study of CD8+ T cells in alopecia areata. Treatment meaning: oral pan-JAK inhibitor, 5-10 mg twice daily. Extracted from the samples, RNA was reverse transcribed into cDNA to serve as the sequencing template. Sequencing used immunoSEQ multiplex PCR; TCRdb keeps in-frame clones, though not all of them. The sample lists around 150,000 clones, 60% occurring once. The clonotype originates from a human donor with alopecia areata. The source material was CD4+ T cells sorted from blood, sampled at week 24, from a patient treated with tofacitinib.

The CDR3 loop reads CSVEIFRGYGYTF. CDR3 nucleotide sequence: TGCAGCGTTGAGATATTCAGGGGCTATGGCTACACCTTC. V and J are TRBV29-1 and TRBJ1-2, with TRBD1 as a possible D gene (6 bases). The germline V gene encodes CDR1 SQVTM and CDR2 ANQGSEA. V gave up 3 bases and J gave up 4 bases, with 12 bases separating them. The CDR3 is made up of 13 amino acids.